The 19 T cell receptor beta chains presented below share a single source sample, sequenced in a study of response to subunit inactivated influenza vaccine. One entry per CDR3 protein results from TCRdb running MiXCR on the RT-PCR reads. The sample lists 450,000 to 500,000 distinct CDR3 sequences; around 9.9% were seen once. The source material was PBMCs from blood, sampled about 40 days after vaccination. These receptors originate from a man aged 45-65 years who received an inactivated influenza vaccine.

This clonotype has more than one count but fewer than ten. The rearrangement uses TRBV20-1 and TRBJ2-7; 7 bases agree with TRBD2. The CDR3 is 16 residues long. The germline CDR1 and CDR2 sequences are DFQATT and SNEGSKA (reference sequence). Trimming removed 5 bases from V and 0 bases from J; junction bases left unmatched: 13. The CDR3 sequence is CSAPGGGAPLSYEQYF. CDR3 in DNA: TGCAGTGCTCCTGGGGGGGGAGCCCCCCTCTCCTACGAGCAGTACTTC.

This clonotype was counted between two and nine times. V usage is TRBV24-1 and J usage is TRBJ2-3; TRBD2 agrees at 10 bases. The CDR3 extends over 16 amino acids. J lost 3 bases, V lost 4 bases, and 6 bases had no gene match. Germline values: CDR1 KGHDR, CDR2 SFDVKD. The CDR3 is CATSDQREGLTDTQYF. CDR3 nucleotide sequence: TGTGCCACCAGTGACCAGCGGGAGGGCCTAACAGATACGCAGTATTTT.

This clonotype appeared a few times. CDR3 sequence reads: CATSRVRTTDTQYF. CDR3 sequence (DNA): TGTGCCACCAGCAGAGTTAGGACCACAGATACGCAGTATTTT. The chain combines TRBV15 with TRBJ2-3, with D uncertain. V gave up 1 base and J gave up 2 bases, with 7 bases separating them. In germline, CDR1 is LNHNV, CDR2 YYDKDF (reference sequence). The CDR3 runs 14 residues.

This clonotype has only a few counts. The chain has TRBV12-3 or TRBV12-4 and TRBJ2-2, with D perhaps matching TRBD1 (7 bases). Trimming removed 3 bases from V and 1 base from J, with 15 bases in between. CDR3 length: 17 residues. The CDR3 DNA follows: TGTGCCAGCAGTTTTCCCCGCGGGGACAGGAACACCGGGGAGCTGTTTTTT. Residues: CASSFPRGDRNTGELFF.

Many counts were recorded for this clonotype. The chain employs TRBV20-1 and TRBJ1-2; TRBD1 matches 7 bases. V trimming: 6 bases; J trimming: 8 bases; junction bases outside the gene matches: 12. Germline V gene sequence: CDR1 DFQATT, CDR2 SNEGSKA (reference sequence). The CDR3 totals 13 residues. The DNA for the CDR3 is TGCAGTGCCACGACAGGGATGACTAGCGGCTACACCTTC. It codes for CSATTGMTSGYTF.

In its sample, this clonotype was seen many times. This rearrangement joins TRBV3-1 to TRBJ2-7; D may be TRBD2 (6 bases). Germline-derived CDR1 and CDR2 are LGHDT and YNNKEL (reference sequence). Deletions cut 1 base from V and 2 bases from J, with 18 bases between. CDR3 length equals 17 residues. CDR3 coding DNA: TGTGCCAGCAGCCAAGGTTCGGCGCAGCGGGTCGCCTACGAGCAGTACTTC. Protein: CASSQGSAQRVAYEQYF.

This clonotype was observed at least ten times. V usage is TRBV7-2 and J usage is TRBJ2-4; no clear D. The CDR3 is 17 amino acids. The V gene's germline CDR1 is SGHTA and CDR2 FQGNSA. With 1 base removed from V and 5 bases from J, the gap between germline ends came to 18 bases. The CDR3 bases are TGTGCCAGCAGCTTAGGAGTCTCAGGTCAAGGCCAAAACATTCAGTACTTC. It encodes CASSLGVSGQGQNIQYF.

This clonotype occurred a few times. The DNA for the CDR3 is TGTGCCAGCAGTATCGACTTGCGGGGGGGACAAGAGACCCAGTACTTC. This sequence encodes CASSIDLRGGQETQYF. The V call is TRBV6-5, the J call TRBJ2-5, with 9 bases aligning to TRBD2. CDR1 is MNHEY, CDR2 SVGAGI, per germline. The trim removed 5 bases at V and 2 bases at J, leaving 9 bases unmatched. The CDR3 totals 16 residues.

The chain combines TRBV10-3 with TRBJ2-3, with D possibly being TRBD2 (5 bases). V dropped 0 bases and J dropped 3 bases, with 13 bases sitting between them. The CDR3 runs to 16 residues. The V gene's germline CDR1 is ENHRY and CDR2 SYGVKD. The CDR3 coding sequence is TGTGCCATCAGTGAGTCGGGTAGCGCTTGGACAGATACGCAGTATTTT. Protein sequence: CAISESGSAWTDTQYF.

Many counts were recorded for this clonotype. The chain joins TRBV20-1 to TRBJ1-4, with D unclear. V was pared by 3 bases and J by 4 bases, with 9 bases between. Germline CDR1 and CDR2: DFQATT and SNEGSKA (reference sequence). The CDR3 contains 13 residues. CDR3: CSARAGFNEKLFF. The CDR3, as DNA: TGCAGTGCTAGGGCTGGATTTAATGAAAAACTGTTTTTT.

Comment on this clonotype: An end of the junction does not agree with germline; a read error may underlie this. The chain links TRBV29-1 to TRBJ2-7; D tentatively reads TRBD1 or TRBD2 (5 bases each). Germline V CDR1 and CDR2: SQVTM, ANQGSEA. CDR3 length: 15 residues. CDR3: CGVEDARDGSYEQYF. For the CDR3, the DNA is TGCGGCGTTGAAGACGCCCGGGACGGCTCCTACGAGCAGTACTTC.

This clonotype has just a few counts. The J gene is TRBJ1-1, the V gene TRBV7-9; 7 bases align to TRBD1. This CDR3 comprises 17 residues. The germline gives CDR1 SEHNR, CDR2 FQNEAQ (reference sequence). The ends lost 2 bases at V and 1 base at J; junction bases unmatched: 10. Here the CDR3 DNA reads TGTGCCAGCAGCTTATCAAGAGGGGGCACTGGGAACACTGAAGCTTTCTTT. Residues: CASSLSRGGTGNTEAFF.

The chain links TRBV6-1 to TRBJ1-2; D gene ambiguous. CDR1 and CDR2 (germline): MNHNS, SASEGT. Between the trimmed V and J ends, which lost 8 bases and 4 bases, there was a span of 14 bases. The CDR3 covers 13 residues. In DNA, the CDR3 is TGTGCCAGCGGAAAGTTGGGAACCTATGGCTACACCTTC. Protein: CASGKLGTYGYTF.

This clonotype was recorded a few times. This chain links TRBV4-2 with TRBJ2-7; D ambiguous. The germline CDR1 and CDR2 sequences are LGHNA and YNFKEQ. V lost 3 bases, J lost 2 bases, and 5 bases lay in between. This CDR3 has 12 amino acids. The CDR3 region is CASSQPPYEQYF. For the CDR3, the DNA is TGTGCCAGCAGCCAGCCCCCCTACGAGCAGTACTTC.

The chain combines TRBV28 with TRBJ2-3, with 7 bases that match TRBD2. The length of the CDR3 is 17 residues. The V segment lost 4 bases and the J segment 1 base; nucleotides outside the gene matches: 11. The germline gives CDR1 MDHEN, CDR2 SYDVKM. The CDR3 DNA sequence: TGTGCCAGCAGTTGGGGTCGACTAGCCAGGGGCACAGATACGCAGTATTTT. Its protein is CASSWGRLARGTDTQYF.

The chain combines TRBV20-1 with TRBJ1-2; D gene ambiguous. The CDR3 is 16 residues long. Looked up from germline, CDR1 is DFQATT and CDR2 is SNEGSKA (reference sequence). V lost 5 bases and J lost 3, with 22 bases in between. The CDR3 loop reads CSAHNNDGRSDYGYTF. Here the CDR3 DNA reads TGCAGTGCTCACAATAACGACGGGAGATCGGACTATGGCTACACCTTC.

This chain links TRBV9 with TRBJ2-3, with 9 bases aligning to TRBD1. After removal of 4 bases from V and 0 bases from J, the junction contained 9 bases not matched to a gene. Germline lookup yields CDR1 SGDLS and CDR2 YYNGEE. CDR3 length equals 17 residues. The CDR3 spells CASSRGGQGRSTDTQYF. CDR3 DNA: TGTGCCAGCAGCAGGGGGGGACAGGGCAGAAGCACAGATACGCAGTATTTT.

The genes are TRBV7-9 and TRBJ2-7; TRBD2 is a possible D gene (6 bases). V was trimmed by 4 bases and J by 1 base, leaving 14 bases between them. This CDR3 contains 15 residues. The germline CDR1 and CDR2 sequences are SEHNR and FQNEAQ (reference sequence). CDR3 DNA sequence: TGTGCCAGCAGCTCCCATGTGACTAGGTCCTACGAGCAGTACTTC. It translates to CASSSHVTRSYEQYF.

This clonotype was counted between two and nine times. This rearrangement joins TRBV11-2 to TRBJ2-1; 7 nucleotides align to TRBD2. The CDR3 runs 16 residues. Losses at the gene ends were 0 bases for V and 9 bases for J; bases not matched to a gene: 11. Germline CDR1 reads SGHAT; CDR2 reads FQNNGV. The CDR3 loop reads CASSLEYRGTNIEQFF. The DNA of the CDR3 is TGTGCCAGCAGCTTAGAATATAGAGGGACTAACATTGAGCAGTTCTTC.